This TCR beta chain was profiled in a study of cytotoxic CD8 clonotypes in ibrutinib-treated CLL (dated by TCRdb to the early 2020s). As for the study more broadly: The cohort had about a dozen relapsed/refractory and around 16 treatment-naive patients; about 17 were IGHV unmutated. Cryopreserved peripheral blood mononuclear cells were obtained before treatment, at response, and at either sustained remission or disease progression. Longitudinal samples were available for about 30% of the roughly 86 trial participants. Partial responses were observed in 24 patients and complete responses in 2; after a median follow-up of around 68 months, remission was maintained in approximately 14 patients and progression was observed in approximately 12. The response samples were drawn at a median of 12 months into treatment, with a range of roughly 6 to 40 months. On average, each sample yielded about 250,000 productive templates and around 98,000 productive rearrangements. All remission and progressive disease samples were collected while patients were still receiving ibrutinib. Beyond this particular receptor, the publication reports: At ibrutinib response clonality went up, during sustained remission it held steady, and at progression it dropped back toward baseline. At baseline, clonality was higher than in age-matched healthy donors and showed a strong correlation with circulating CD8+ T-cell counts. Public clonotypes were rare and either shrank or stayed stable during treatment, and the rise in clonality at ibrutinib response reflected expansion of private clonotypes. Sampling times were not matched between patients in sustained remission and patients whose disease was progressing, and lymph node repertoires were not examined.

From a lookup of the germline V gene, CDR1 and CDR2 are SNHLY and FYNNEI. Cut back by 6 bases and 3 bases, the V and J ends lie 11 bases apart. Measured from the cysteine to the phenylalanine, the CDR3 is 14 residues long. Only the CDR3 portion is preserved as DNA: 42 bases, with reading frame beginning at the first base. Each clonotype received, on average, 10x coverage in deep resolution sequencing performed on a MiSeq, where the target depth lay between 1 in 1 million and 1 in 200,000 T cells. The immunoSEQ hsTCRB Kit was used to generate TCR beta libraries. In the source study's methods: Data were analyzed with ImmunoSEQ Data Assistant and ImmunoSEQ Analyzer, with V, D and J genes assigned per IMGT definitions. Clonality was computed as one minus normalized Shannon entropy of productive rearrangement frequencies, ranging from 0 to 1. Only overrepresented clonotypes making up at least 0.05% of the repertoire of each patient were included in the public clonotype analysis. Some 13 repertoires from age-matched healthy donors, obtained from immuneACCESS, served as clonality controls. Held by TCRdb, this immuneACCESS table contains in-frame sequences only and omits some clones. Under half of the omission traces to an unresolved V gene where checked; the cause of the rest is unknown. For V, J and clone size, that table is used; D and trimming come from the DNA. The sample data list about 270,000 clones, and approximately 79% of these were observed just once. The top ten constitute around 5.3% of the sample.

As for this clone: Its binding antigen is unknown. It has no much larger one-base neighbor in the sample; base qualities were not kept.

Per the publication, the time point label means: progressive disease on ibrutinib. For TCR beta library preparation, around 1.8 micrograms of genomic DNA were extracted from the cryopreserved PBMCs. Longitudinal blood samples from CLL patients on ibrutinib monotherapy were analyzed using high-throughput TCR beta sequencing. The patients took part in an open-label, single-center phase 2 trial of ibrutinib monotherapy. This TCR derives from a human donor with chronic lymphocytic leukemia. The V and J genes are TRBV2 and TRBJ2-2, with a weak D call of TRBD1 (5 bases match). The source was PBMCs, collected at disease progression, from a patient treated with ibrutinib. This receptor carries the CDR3 CASRGRRDTGELFF. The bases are TGTGCCAGCAGGGGGCGCCGGGACACCGGGGAGCTGTTTTTT.